Shown below are 20 T cell receptor beta chains from a single sample sequenced in a study of a mutant IDH1 vaccine in newly diagnosed glioma. Their antigens are not known. TCRdb's table, derived via immunoSEQ multiplex PCR, lists solely in-frame clones and lacks some. The sample has tens of thousands of clones; around 90% are singletons. Time point indicated: week 11, during vaccination. Topical imiquimod accompanied each vaccine dose, which consisted of 300 ug of mutant IDH1 20-mer peptide. The material sequenced was PBMCs, taken from a glioma patient whose treatment included an IDH1 peptide vaccine. Source of these receptors: a middle-aged man with glioma.

This rearrangement joins TRBV10-3 to TRBJ1-5; D gene unclear. V was shortened by 0 bases and J by 2 bases, with 11 bases between the two germline ends. Germline CDR1 is ENHRY and CDR2 is SYGVKD. The CDR3 runs to 16 residues. In nucleotides, the CDR3 is TGTGCCATCAGTGAGTCTGGCCTTATGGGCAATCAGCCCCAGCATTTT. Protein sequence: CAISESGLMGNQPQHF.

In this sample, this clone turned up a few times. This chain uses TRBV18 with TRBJ2-7; TRBD1 matches 8 bases. This CDR3 spans 16 amino acids. Germline V gene lookup returns CDR1 KGHSH and CDR2 LQKENI. J gave up 4 bases and V 0 bases, and 8 bases lay outside the gene matches. CDR3 coding DNA: TGTGCCAGCTCACCACCCGGGACAGGCATCCTGTACGAGCAGTACTTC. Protein: CASSPPGTGILYEQYF.

This clone was detected only a few times. The genes are TRBV7-2 and TRBJ2-1, with 10 bases identical to TRBD2. Germline assignment: CDR1 SGHTA and CDR2 FQGNSA. The length of the CDR3 is 17 residues. The junction had 12 bases not matched to a gene; V was cut back by 3 bases and J by 7 bases. CDR3 loop: CASSFPRAGGSSNEQFF. CDR3 in DNA: TGTGCCAGCAGCTTCCCGCGAGCGGGAGGGAGTTCAAATGAGCAGTTCTTC.

The rearrangement uses TRBV19 and TRBJ2-1, with 10 bases matching TRBD2. The germline V gene has CDR1 LNHDA and CDR2 SQIVND (reference sequence). V shed 5 bases and J 12 bases; nucleotides not matched to a gene: 13. This CDR3 is 15 amino acids long. For the CDR3, the DNA is TGTGCCAGTAGTCCCCCGGGGGAGCGGGAGGGCCTGCAGTTCTTC. This translates into CASSPPGEREGLQFF.

The rearrangement joins TRBV5-4 to TRBJ2-6; D not certain. Germline V gene lookup returns CDR1 SGHNT and CDR2 YYREEE (reference sequence). The V end was cut by 2 bases, the J end by 0 bases, with 9 bases between. The CDR3 contains 16 residues. The CDR3 bases are TGTGCCAGCAGCTTTACACGAGACTCTGGGGCCAACGTCCTGACTTTC. This sequence encodes CASSFTRDSGANVLTF.

The V call is TRBV28, the J call TRBJ1-4, with 10 bases matching TRBD1. Trimming took 5 bases from V and 6 from J; bases not matched to a gene: 6. CDR1 is MDHEN, CDR2 SYDVKM, per germline. CDR3 length: 15 amino acids. CDR3 protein: CASSGAGQGDEKLFF. The CDR3 DNA reads TGTGCCAGCAGTGGGGCCGGACAGGGGGATGAAAAACTGTTTTTT.

The V and J genes are TRBV7-6 and TRBJ1-2, with 7 nucleotides matching TRBD1. The germline CDR1 and CDR2 sequences are SGHVS and FNYEAQ. The CDR3 is 17 amino acids. V was clipped by 2 bases and J by 1 base; unmatched bases: 10. The CDR3 spells CASSLQKGTAFNYGYTF. The CDR3 DNA is TGTGCCAGCAGCTTACAAAAAGGGACAGCTTTTAACTATGGCTACACCTTC.

In its sample, this clone was seen once. The chain has TRBV6-4 and TRBJ2-6, with D possibly being TRBD2 (5 bases). CDR1 is MRHNA and CDR2 is SNTAGT in the germline V gene. V was cut by 0 bases and J by 4 bases, with 7 bases left in between. This CDR3 is built from 15 residues. The DNA for the CDR3 is TGTGCCAGCAGTGACTCGAGGGCCGGGGCCAACGTCCTGACTTTC. As protein: CASSDSRAGANVLTF.

V usage is TRBV25-1 and J usage is TRBJ2-1; 8 nucleotides agree with TRBD1. Germline V gene data show CDR1 as MGHDK and CDR2 as SYGVNS. V was pared by 7 bases and J by 0 bases, with 5 bases of the junction left unmatched. CDR3 size: 15 residues. CDR3 sequence reads: CASMRQGSSYNEQFF. CDR3 DNA: TGTGCCAGCATGCGACAGGGGAGCTCCTACAATGAGCAGTTCTTC. Full variable domain (missing parts from reference TRBV25-1 and TRBJ2-1): EADIYQTPRYLVIGTGKKITLECSQTMGHDKMYWYQQDPGMELHLIHYSYGVNSTEKGDLSSESTVSRIRTEHFPLTLESARPSHTSQYLCASMRQGSSYNEQFFGPGTRLTVL.

The chain recombines TRBV4-3 with TRBJ2-2; the D is unclear. Per germline, CDR1 LGHNA and CDR2 YSLEER. V was trimmed by 0 bases and J by 1 base, leaving 9 bases between them. The CDR3 loop spans 16 amino acids. The CDR3 loop is CASSQDRQLNTGELFF. In DNA, the CDR3 is TGCGCCAGCAGCCAAGATCGGCAGCTGAACACCGGGGAGCTGTTTTTT.

The chain carries TRBV7-9 and TRBJ1-1; the D is unclear. CDR1 is SEHNR, CDR2 FQNEAQ, per germline (reference sequence). V was shortened by 5 bases and J by 0 bases, with 7 bases between the two germline ends. The length of the CDR3 is 13 residues. In DNA, the CDR3 is TGTGCCAGCAGCCCCCCGTTGAACACTGAAGCTTTCTTT. Translating gives CASSPPLNTEAFF.

V and J are TRBV30 and TRBJ1-1, with 10 bases matching TRBD1. Germline V CDR1 and CDR2: GTSNPN, SVGIG (reference sequence). This CDR3 contains 17 residues. V was pared by 4 bases and J by 1 base, with 12 bases of the junction left unmatched. In DNA form, the CDR3 reads TGTGCCTGGAAACTACCCCTGGGACAGGGGCAGAACACTGAAGCTTTCTTT. It codes for CAWKLPLGQGQNTEAFF.

The chain uses TRBV18 and TRBJ2-3, with 8 bases matching TRBD2. J lost 0 bases, V lost 3 bases, and 2 bases had no gene match. Germline-derived CDR1 and CDR2 are KGHSH and LQKENI. The CDR3 consists of 15 residues. CDR3 in amino acids: CASSPLAGSTDTQYF. The CDR3 DNA reads TGTGCCAGCTCACCGTTAGCGGGAAGCACAGATACGCAGTATTTT. Combining the CDR3 with reference TRBV18 and TRBJ2-3 gives the whole variable domain NAGVMQNPRHLVRRRGQEARLRCSPMKGHSHVYWYRQLPEEGLKFMVYLQKENIIDESGMPKERFSAEFPKEGPSILRIQQVVRGDSAAYFCASSPLAGSTDTQYFGPGTRLTVL.

The chain carries TRBV10-2 and TRBJ1-3; D is ambiguous. Germline loops: CDR1 WSHSY, CDR2 SAAADI. The V end lost 6 bases, the J end lost 4 bases, and 13 bases lay between the germline ends. The CDR3 is 14 amino acids. The CDR3 DNA is TGCGCCAGCAGAGAGGTAGGAGACGGAAACACCATATATTTT. Protein: CASREVGDGNTIYF.

The chain recombines TRBV25-1 with TRBJ1-2; 9 nucleotides match TRBD1. Germline V gene sequence: CDR1 MGHDK, CDR2 SYGVNS. After removal of 4 bases from V and 7 bases from J, the junction contained 10 bases not matched to a gene. CDR3 length: 15 residues. The CDR3 sequence is CASSGGTGRGPGYTF. In DNA, the CDR3 is TGTGCCAGCAGTGGGGGGACAGGGAGAGGGCCTGGCTACACCTTC.

The chain is built from TRBV7-2 and TRBJ2-3, with D perhaps matching TRBD1 or TRBD2 (5 bases each). Germline-derived CDR1 and CDR2 are SGHTA and FQGNSA. The CDR3 loop spans 15 amino acids. Deletions cut 5 bases from V and 0 bases from J, with 12 bases between. The CDR3 loop is CASSLRDLSTDTQYF. CDR3 bases: TGTGCCAGCAGCCTCCGGGACCTGAGCACAGATACGCAGTATTTT. The complete variable domain, with remaining parts taken from reference TRBV7-2 and TRBJ2-3, reads GAGVSQSPSNKVTEKGKDVELRCDPISGHTALYWYRQSLGQGLEFLIYFQGNSAPDKSGLPSDRFSAERTGGSVSTLTIQRTQQEDSAVYLCASSLRDLSTDTQYFGPGTRLTVL.

The chain links TRBV28 to TRBJ1-1, with 7 bases that match TRBD1. Germline V lookup: CDR1 MDHEN, CDR2 SYDVKM. There are 16 residues in the CDR3. Trimming at V came to 7 bases and at J to 3 bases, leaving 14 bases not matched to a gene. The CDR3 DNA reads TGTGCCAGCAACTTAAAAGGGCAGGGGGGATACACTGAAGCTTTCTTT. It yields the protein CASNLKGQGGYTEAFF. The whole variable domain, filled in from reference TRBV28 and TRBJ1-1, reads DVKVTQSSRYLVKRTGEKVFLECVQDMDHENMFWYRQDPGLGLRLIYFSYDVKMKEKGDIPEGYSVSREKKERFSLILESASTNQTSMYLCASNLKGQGGYTEAFFGQGTRLTVV.

The chain employs TRBV7-2 and TRBJ1-3; D might be TRBD1 (6 bases). This CDR3 is built from 17 residues. Germline assignment: CDR1 SGHTA and CDR2 FQGNSA. Trimming stripped 1 base from V and 1 base from J, with 14 bases between. This CDR3 is CASSLGGGFRSGNTIYF. The DNA of the CDR3 is TGTGCCAGCAGCTTAGGAGGGGGGTTTAGGTCTGGAAACACCATATATTTT.

The J gene is TRBJ1-5, the V gene TRBV5-5, with D hard to call. The germline gives CDR1 SGHKS, CDR2 YYEKEE (reference sequence). V lost 2 bases and J 5 bases, leaving 11 bases between the germline ends. The CDR3 is made up of 14 amino acids. CDR3 sequence reads: CASSFWEVDQPQHF. In DNA, the CDR3 is TGTGCCAGCAGCTTTTGGGAGGTCGATCAGCCCCAGCATTTT. The complete variable domain, with remaining parts taken from reference TRBV5-5 and TRBJ1-5, reads DAGVTQSPTHLIKTRGQQVTLRCSPISGHKSVSWYQQVLGQGPQFIFQYYEKEERGRGNFPDRFSARQFPNYSSELNVNALLLGDSALYLCASSFWEVDQPQHFGDGTRLSIL.

The V gene is TRBV7-8, the J gene TRBJ1-3; 7 nucleotides line up with TRBD1. CDR3 length: 16 amino acids. Germline CDR1 SGHVS, CDR2 FQNEAQ. The V gene end was trimmed by 2 bases and the J gene end by 7 bases; junction bases not matched to a gene: 11. CDR3 in amino acids: CASSLLSDRVENTIYF. The CDR3 DNA sequence: TGTGCCAGCAGCTTACTCTCCGACAGGGTAGAGAACACCATATATTTT.